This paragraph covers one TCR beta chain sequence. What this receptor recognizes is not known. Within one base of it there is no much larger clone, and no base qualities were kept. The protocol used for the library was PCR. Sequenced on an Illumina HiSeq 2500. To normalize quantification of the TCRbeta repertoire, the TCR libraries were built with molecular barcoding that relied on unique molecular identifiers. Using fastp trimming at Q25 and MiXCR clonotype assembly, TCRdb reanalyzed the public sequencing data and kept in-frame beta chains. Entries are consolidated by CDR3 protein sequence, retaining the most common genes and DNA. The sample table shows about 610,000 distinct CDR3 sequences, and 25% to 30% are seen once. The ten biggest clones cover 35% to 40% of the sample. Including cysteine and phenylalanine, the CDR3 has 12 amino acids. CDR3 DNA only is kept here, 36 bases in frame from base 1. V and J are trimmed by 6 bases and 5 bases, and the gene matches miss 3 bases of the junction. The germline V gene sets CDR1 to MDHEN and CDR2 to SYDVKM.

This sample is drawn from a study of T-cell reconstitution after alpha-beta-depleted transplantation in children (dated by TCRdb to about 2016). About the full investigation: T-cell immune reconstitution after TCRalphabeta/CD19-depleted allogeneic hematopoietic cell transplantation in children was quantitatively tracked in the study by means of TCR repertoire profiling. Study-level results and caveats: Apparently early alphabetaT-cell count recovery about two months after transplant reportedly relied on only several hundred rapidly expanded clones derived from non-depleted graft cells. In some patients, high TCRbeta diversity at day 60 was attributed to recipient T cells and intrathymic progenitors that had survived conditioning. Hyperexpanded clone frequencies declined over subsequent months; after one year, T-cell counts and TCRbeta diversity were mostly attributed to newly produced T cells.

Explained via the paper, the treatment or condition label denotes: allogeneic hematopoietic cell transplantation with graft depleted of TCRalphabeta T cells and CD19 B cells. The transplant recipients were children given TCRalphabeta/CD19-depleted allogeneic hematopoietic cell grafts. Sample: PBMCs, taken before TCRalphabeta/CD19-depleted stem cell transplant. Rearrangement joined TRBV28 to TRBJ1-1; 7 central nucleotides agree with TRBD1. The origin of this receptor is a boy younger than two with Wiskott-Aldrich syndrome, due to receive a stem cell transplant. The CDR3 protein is CASRLTGTEAFF. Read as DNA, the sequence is TGTGCCAGCAGATTGACAGGGACTGAAGCTTTCTTT. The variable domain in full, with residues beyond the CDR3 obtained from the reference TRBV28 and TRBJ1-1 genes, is DVKVTQSSRYLVKRTGEKVFLECVQDMDHENMFWYRQDPGLGLRLIYFSYDVKMKEKGDIPEGYSVSREKKERFSLILESASTNQTSMYLCASRLTGTEAFFGQGTRLTVV.